This T cell receptor beta chain originates from a study of cytomegalovirus exposure and HLA in healthy donors. Study observations and caveats: The study flagged some 170 TCR beta chains as cytomegalovirus-associated. Subsequent analysis found a tendency for first-cohort TCR clusters to co-occur within the 120 validation repertoires. Confirmation in vitro established that a few CMV-associated chains were specific for CMV antigens.

A word on this clone: Its antigen is as yet unknown.

V lost 6 bases and J 7 bases, leaving 13 bases between the germline ends. CDR3 size: 13 residues. Germline V gene lookup returns CDR1 SEHNR and CDR2 FQNEAQ (reference sequence). TCRdb keeps only in-frame clones here, not all; method: immunoSEQ multiplex PCR. Counted here are about 360,000 clones, 86% occurring once; the ten biggest clones make up 0.83%. This clonotype originated in a woman younger than 35 in good health and CMV-seronegative. The material sequenced was PBMCs. This chain connects TRBV7-9 to TRBJ1-5; the D is unclear. The CDR3 reads CASSYRDQQPQHF. The DNA for the CDR3 is TGTGCCAGCAGTTACCGGGATCAACAGCCCCAGCATTTT.